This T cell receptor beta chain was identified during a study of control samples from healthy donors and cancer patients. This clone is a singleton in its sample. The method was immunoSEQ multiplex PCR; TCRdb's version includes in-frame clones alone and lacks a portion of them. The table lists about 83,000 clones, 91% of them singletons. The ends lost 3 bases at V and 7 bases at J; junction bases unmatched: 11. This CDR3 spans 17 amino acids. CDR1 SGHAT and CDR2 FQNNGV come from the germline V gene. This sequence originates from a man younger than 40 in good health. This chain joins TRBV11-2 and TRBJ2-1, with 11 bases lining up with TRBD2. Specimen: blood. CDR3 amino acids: CASSLGLAGGPRNEQFF. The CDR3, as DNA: TGTGCCAGCAGCTTGGGATTAGCGGGAGGGCCTCGGAATGAGCAGTTCTTC.